Presented here are 19 T cell receptor beta chains from one specimen sequenced in a study of blood T cell repertoires in COVID-19. Clones were sequenced by immunoSEQ multiplex PCR, and TCRdb holds only the in-frame ones, with some missing. The table includes fewer than 65,000 clones, under 90% detected once. The sample taken for sequencing was peripheral blood. The receptors here all came from a human donor in a cohort sampled during active COVID-19.

The V and J genes are TRBV9 and TRBJ2-1; 15 bases agree with TRBD2. Germline V gene sequence: CDR1 SGDLS, CDR2 YYNGEE. The V gene end was trimmed by 3 bases and the J gene end by 13 bases; junction bases not matched to a gene: 8. This CDR3 comprises 15 residues. The CDR3, as DNA: TGTGCCAGCAGCGCCGGACTAGCGGGAGGGCCAGGTCAGTTCTTC. As protein: CASSAGLAGGPGQFF.

The J gene is TRBJ2-7, the V gene TRBV28; 9 bases map to TRBD1. V dropped 6 bases and J dropped 5; count of bases not matched to a gene: 11. Germline-derived CDR1 and CDR2 are MDHEN and SYDVKM. This CDR3 is 15 amino acids long. CDR3 bases: TGTGCCAGCAGGGGGACAGGGATGACTGGGAACGAGCAGTACTTC. This sequence encodes CASRGTGMTGNEQYF.

The V call is TRBV28, the J call TRBJ1-6; TRBD1 is a possible D gene (6 bases). From germline, CDR1 is MDHEN and CDR2 SYDVKM. V lost 3 bases and J lost 9, with 15 bases in between. This CDR3 is built from 15 residues. This CDR3 reads CASSFGTPGGSPLHF. DNA for the CDR3: TGTGCCAGCAGTTTCGGGACACCCGGTGGTTCACCCCTCCACTTT.

The chain is built from TRBV4-1 and TRBJ2-7, with 12 bases that match TRBD2. The CDR3 contains 17 residues. Unmatched junction bases numbered 11, after V lost 4 bases and J lost 4 bases. Germline lookup yields CDR1 MGHRA and CDR2 YSYEKL. The DNA of the CDR3 is TGCGCCAGCAGCCTAAGACTAGCGGGAGCCGTTTTGTACGAGCAGTACTTC. Translation gives CASSLRLAGAVLYEQYF.

The CDR3 sequence is CASSHGGSYEQYF. CDR3 sequence (DNA): TGCGCCAGCAGCCATGGGGGGTCCTACGAGCAGTACTTC. The chain recombines TRBV4-3 with TRBJ2-7, with D possibly being TRBD2 (6 bases). The CDR3 length is 13 residues. Germline CDR1 is LGHNA and CDR2 is YSLEER. Trimming stripped 3 bases from V and 1 base from J, with 7 bases between.

The gene calls are TRBV9 and TRBJ1-4; D is possibly TRBD1 (5 bases). Looked up from germline, CDR1 is SGDLS and CDR2 is YYNGEE. This CDR3 spans 15 amino acids. The ends were cut back, 4 bases at V and 5 bases at J, with 15 bases in the middle. CDR3 in DNA: TGTGCCAGCAGCCCTATGGGGCAAAACAATGAAAAACTGTTTTTT. Residues: CASSPMGQNNEKLFF.

The V call is TRBV3-1 (or the pseudogene TRBV3-2), the J call TRBJ2-5; D remains unclear. This CDR3 has 15 amino acids. CDR1 and CDR2 from the germline V gene are LGHDT and YNNKEL (reference sequence). V gave up 0 bases and J gave up 5 bases, with 13 bases separating them. The CDR3 reads CASSQEWSGRETQYF. In nucleotides, the CDR3 is TGTGCCAGCAGCCAAGAATGGTCGGGTCGGGAGACCCAGTACTTC.

For the CDR3, the DNA is TGTGCCAGCAGCCGGACAGGGACCGGGGAGCAGTTCTTC. It codes for CASSRTGTGEQFF. The chain combines TRBV7-9 with TRBJ2-1, with 8 bases lining up with TRBD1. Trimming removed 5 bases from V and 10 bases from J; junction bases left unmatched: 7. This CDR3 spans 13 amino acids. CDR1 is SEHNR and CDR2 is FQNEAQ in the germline V gene (reference sequence).

In its sample, this clone is medium-sized. The gene calls are TRBV19 and TRBJ1-5; 7 nucleotides match TRBD1. The germline V gene encodes CDR1 LNHDA and CDR2 SQIVND (reference sequence). The CDR3 has 15 amino acids. J was trimmed by 3 bases and V by 5 bases; bases with no gene match: 7. The CDR3 region has the DNA TGTGCCAGTAGTCTCACCGGGACAGACAATCAGCCCCAGCATTTT. This translates into CASSLTGTDNQPQHF. Full variable domain (outside the CDR3, taken from reference TRBV19 and TRBJ1-5): DGGITQSPKYLFRKEGQNVTLSCEQNLNHDAMYWYRQDPGQGLRLIYYSQIVNDFQKGDIAEGYSVSREKKESFPLTVTSAQKNPTAFYLCASSLTGTDNQPQHFGDGTRLSIL.

The chain joins TRBV7-9 to TRBJ2-4; 8 positions match TRBD2. The V gene's germline CDR1 is SEHNR and CDR2 FQNEAQ (reference sequence). This CDR3 region has 16 residues. The V gene end was trimmed by 4 bases and the J gene end by 0 bases; junction bases not matched to a gene: 5. The CDR3 nucleotides are TGTGCCAGCAGCTCGGTAGCGGGGCTAGCCAAAAACATTCAGTACTTC. This gives the protein CASSSVAGLAKNIQYF.

The rearrangement links TRBV4-3 to TRBJ2-6; D not resolved. Between the trimmed V and J ends, which lost 0 bases and 0 bases, there was a span of 6 bases. This CDR3 is 16 amino acids long. Germline loops: CDR1 LGHNA, CDR2 YSLEER. The CDR3 protein is CASSQDTSSGANVLTF. DNA of the CDR3: TGCGCCAGCAGCCAAGATACCAGCTCTGGGGCCAACGTCCTGACTTTC.

The J gene is TRBJ2-5, the V gene TRBV29-1, with D perhaps TRBD1 (6 bases). V lost 1 base and J 5 bases, leaving 11 bases between the germline ends. This CDR3 contains 13 residues. Per germline, CDR1 SQVTM and CDR2 ANQGSEA. The CDR3 is CSVEAGAAETQYF. The CDR3 nucleotides read TGCAGCGTTGAAGCAGGGGCCGCGGAGACCCAGTACTTC.

The J gene is TRBJ2-7, the V gene TRBV28, with a weak D call TRBD2 (5 bases). This CDR3 has 15 residues. Between the trimmed V and J ends, which lost 3 bases and 6 bases, there was a span of 18 bases. The germline CDR1 and CDR2 sequences are MDHEN and SYDVKM. CDR3: CASSFSGPKNGEQYF. In DNA, the CDR3 is TGTGCCAGCAGTTTCAGCGGTCCTAAAAATGGCGAGCAGTACTTC. The full variable domain, in which reference TRBV28 and TRBJ2-7 provide the parts outside the CDR3, is DVKVTQSSRYLVKRTGEKVFLECVQDMDHENMFWYRQDPGLGLRLIYFSYDVKMKEKGDIPEGYSVSREKKERFSLILESASTNQTSMYLCASSFSGPKNGEQYFGPGTRLTVT.

This clone has a single count. V usage is TRBV3-1 (or the pseudogene TRBV3-2) and J usage is TRBJ2-1, with 12 bases aligning to TRBD1. CDR1 and CDR2 from the germline V gene are LGHDT and YNNKEL (reference sequence). The CDR3 spans 18 residues. With V trimmed by 3 bases and J by 0 bases, 6 bases remained unmatched. As DNA, the CDR3 is TGTGCCAGCAGCCACAGTGGGACAGGGGGCAGCTCCTACAATGAGCAGTTCTTC. Its translation: CASSHSGTGGSSYNEQFF.

The chain joins TRBV25-1 to TRBJ1-1; tentatively, D is TRBD1 (5 bases). The length of the CDR3 is 14 residues. V lost 1 base and J lost 5, with 11 bases in between. The germline V gene encodes CDR1 MGHDK and CDR2 SYGVNS. CDR3 nucleotide sequence: TGTGCCAGCAGTGAATGGGACGGGGGAACTGAAGCTTTCTTT. As protein: CASSEWDGGTEAFF.

The chain employs TRBV27 and TRBJ1-3; the match to TRBD1 covers 8 bases. There are 17 residues in the CDR3. Germline CDR1 MNHEY, CDR2 SMNVEV (reference sequence). With 0 bases clipped from V and 0 bases from J, the junction kept 4 bases outside the gene matches. The CDR3 coding sequence is TGTGCCAGCAGTTTATCGCAGGGGACAGGCTCTGGAAACACCATATATTTT. Translated, it gives CASSLSQGTGSGNTIYF.

The genes are TRBV6-5 and TRBJ2-7; 8 bases match TRBD1. This CDR3 contains 13 residues. J was trimmed by 7 bases and V by 3 bases; bases with no gene match: 5. Per germline, CDR1 MNHEY and CDR2 SVGAGI. This chain's CDR3 is CASSYYRGSEQYF. The CDR3 nucleotides are TGTGCCAGCAGTTATTACAGGGGGAGTGAGCAGTACTTC.

Only a few counts were recorded for this clone. V gene TRBV19 combines with J gene TRBJ1-2; D uncertain. Trimming shortened V by 4 bases and J by 8 bases, and 8 bases separated the two germline ends. Germline V gives CDR1 LNHDA, CDR2 SQIVND (reference sequence). CDR3 length: 11 amino acids. The CDR3 DNA follows: TGTGCCAGTAGTACCGGCAGGGGCTACACCTTC. Its protein product is CASSTGRGYTF.

The chain carries TRBV10-2 and TRBJ1-5; D not certain. Germline CDR1 is WSHSY and CDR2 is SAAADI. V lost 2 bases and J 1 base, leaving 12 bases between the germline ends. The CDR3 extends over 16 amino acids. This CDR3 reads CASSELRGRSNQPQHF. CDR3 nucleotides: TGCGCCAGCAGTGAGCTAAGAGGTAGGAGCAATCAGCCCCAGCATTTT.